This T cell receptor (beta chain) was captured in a study of OX40 agonist ivuxolimab in advanced cancers. Study-wide context: Past anti-PD-1, anti-PD-L1 or anti-CTLA-4 therapy was accepted, and roughly 42% had received some. Whole-study results and caveats: Clones of CD4+ and CD8+ blood T cells grew by week 6 at doses of 0.1 to 3.0 mg/kg. Clonal expansion in partial responders at 0.1-3.0 mg/kg ranked among the lowest.

The data were produced by immunoSEQ multiplex PCR, yet TCRdb's version contains in-frame clones alone and is incomplete. Of 60,000 to 70,000 clones listed, 80% are singletons. Remarks on this clone: What it binds is not known. An end of the junction differs from the germline gene, which may be a read error.

The CDR3 extends over 12 amino acids. CDR1 is SSHAT, CDR2 FNYEAQ, per germline (reference sequence). The sample here was CD4+ or CD8+ T cells sorted from blood, taken in a trial of the OX40 agonist ivuxolimab. The chain uses TRBV7-7 and TRBJ2-1, with D perhaps being TRBD1 or TRBD2 (5 bases each). The origin of this receptor is an adult with an advanced solid tumor such as melanoma, head and neck, liver or kidney cancer. The CDR3 reads CASSLNGGEQFF. The CDR3 region has the DNA TGTGCTAGCAGCTTAAATGGGGGTGAGCAGTTCTTC.